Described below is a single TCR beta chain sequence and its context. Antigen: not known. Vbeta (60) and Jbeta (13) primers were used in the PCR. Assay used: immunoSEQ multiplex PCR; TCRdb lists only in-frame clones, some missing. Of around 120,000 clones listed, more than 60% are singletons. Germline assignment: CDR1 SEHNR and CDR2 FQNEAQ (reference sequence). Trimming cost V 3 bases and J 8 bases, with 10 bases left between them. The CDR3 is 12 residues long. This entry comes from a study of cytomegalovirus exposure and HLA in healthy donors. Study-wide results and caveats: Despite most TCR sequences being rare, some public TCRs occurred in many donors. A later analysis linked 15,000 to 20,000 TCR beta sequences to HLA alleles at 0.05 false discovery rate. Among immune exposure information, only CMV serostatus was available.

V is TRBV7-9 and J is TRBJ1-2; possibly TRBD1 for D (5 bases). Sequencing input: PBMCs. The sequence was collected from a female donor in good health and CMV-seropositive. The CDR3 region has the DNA TGTGCCAGCAGCTTGTCGGGGGAAGGCTACACCTTC. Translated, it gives CASSLSGEGYTF.